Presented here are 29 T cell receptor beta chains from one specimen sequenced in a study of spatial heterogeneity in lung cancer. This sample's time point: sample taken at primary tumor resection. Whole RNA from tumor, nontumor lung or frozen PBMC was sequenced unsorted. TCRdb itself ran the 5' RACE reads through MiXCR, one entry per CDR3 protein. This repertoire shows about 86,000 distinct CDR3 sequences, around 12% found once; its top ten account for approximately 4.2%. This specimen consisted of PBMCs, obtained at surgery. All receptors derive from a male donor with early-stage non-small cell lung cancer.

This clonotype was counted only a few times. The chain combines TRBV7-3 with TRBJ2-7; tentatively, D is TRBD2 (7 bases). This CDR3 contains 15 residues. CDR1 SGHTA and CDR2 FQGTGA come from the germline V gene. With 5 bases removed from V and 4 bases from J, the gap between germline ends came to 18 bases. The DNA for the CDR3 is TGTGCCAGCAGCGTCCGGGGGCTAGCGGCGTACGAGCAGTACTTC. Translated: CASSVRGLAAYEQYF.

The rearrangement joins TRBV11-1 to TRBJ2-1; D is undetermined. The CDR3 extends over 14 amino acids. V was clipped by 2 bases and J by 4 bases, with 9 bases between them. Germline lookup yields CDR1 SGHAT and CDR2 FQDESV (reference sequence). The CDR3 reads CASSLPLLYNEQFF. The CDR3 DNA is TGTGCCAGCAGCTTACCCTTGCTTTACAATGAGCAGTTCTTC.

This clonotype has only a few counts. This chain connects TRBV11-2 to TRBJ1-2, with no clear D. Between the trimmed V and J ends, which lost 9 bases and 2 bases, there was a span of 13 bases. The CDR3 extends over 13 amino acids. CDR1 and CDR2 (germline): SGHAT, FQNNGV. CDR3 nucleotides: TGTGCCAGTACTGTAGGAGGGAACTATGGCTACACCTTC. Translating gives CASTVGGNYGYTF.

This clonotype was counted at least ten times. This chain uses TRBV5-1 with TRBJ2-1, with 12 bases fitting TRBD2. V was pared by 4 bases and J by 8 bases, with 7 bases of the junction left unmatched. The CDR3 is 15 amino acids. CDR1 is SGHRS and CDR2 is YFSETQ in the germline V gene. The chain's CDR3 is CASSPSGRVVDEQFF. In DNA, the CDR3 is TGCGCCAGCAGCCCTAGCGGGAGGGTGGTTGATGAGCAGTTCTTC.

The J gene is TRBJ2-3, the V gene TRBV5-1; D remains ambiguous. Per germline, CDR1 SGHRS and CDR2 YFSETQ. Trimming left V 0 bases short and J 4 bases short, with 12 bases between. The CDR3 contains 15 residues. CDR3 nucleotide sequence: TGCGCCAGCAGCTTGGTCGGTAGTGGGGCAGATACGCAGTATTTT. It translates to CASSLVGSGADTQYF.

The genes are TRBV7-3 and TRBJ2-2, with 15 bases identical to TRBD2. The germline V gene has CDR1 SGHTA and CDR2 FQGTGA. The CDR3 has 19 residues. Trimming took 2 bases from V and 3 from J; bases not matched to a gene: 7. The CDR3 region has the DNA TGTGCCAGCAGCTTATTCGGACTAGCGGGAGGGCCTGACACCGGGGAGCTGTTTTTT. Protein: CASSLFGLAGGPDTGELFF.

For the CDR3, the DNA is TGTGCCAGCAGCTTAGCGCAAGGGGGCTCTGGTGAGCAGTTCTTC. Translation: CASSLAQGGSGEQFF. The chain recombines TRBV7-9 with TRBJ2-1; 7 nucleotides match TRBD1. The germline V gene has CDR1 SEHNR and CDR2 FQNEAQ (reference sequence). CDR3 length: 15 amino acids. V shed 0 bases and J 9 bases; nucleotides not matched to a gene: 8.

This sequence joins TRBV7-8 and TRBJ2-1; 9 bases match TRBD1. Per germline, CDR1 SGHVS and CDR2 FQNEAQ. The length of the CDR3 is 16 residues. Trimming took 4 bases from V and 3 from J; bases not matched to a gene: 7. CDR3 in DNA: TGTGCCAGCAGCTACACGCCGGGACAGGGCTACAATGAGCAGTTCTTC. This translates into CASSYTPGQGYNEQFF.

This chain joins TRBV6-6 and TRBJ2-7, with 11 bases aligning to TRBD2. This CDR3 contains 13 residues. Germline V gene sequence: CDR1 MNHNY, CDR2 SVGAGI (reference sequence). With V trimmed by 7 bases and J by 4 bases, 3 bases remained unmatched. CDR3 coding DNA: TGTGCCAGCACCTTAGCGGGGGGGTACGAGCAGTACTTC. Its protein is CASTLAGGYEQYF.

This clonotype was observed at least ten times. CDR3 amino acids: CAWSVYQGSGGYTF. CDR3 nucleotide sequence: TGTGCCTGGAGTGTATACCAGGGTTCAGGTGGCTACACCTTC. The chain carries TRBV30 and TRBJ1-2, with D possibly matching TRBD1 (5 bases). The V gene lost 0 bases and the J gene lost 7 bases, with 15 bases spanning the gap. CDR3 length: 14 amino acids. Germline V gene lookup returns CDR1 GTSNPN and CDR2 SVGIG (reference sequence).

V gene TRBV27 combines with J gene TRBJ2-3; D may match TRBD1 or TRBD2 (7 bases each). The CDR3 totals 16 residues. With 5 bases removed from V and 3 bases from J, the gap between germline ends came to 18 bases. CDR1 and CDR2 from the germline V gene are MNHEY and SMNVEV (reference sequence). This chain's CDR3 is CASSPFTGEGTDTQYF. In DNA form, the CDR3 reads TGTGCCAGCAGTCCATTCACAGGGGAGGGGACAGATACGCAGTATTTT.

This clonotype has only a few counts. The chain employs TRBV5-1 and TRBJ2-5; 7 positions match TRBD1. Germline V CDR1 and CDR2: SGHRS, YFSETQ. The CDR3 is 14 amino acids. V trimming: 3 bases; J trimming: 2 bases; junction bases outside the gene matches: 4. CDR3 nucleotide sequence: TGCGCCAGCAGCTGGACGGGACAGCAAGAGACCCAGTACTTC. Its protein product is CASSWTGQQETQYF.

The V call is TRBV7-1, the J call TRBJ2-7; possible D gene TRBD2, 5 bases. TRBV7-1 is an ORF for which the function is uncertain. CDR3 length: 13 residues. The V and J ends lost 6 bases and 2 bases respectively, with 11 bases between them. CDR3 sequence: CASRSRGTYEQYF. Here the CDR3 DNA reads TGTGCCAGCAGGTCCAGAGGGACCTACGAGCAGTACTTC.

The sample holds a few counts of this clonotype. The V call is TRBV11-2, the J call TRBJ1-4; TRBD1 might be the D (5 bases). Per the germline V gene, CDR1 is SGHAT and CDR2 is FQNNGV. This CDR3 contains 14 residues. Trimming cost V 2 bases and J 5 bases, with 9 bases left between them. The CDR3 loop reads CASSLTRGNEKLFF. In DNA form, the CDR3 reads TGTGCCAGCAGCTTAACGAGGGGAAATGAAAAACTGTTTTTT.

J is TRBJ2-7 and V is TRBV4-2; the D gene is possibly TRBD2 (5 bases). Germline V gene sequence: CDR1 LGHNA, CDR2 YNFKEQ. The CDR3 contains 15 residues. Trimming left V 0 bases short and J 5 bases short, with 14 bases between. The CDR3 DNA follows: TGTGCCAGCAGCCAAGATCTACTAGGAGACGACGAGCAGTACTTC. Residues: CASSQDLLGDDEQYF.

The CDR3 nucleotides read TGTGCCAGCAGGGAGGTCAAATACAGGGCGCGTAGCACAGATACGCAGTATTTT. Residues: CASREVKYRARSTDTQYF. This rearrangement joins TRBV11-2 to TRBJ2-3, with D tentatively TRBD1 (6 bases). Trimming removed 6 bases from V and 0 bases from J, with 22 bases in between. The CDR3 contains 18 residues. The germline gives CDR1 SGHAT, CDR2 FQNNGV.

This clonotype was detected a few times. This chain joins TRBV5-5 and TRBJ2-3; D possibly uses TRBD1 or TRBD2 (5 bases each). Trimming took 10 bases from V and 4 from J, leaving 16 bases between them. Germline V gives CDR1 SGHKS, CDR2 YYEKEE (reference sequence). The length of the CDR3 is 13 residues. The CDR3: CASKPGTSDTQYF. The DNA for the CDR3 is TGTGCCTCAAAGCCCGGGACGTCAGATACGCAGTATTTT.

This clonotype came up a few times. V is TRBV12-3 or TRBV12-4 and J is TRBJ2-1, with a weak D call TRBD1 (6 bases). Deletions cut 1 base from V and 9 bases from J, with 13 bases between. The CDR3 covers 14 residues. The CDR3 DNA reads TGTGCCAGCAGTTTAGTACAACAGGGCCCTGAGCAGTTCTTC. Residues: CASSLVQQGPEQFF.

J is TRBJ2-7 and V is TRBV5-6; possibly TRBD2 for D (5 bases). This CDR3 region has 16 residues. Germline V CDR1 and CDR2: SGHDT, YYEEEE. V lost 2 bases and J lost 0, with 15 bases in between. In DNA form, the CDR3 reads TGTGCCAGCAGCTTTGGAGGCTCCGCGAGCTCCTACGAGCAGTACTTC. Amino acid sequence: CASSFGGSASSYEQYF.

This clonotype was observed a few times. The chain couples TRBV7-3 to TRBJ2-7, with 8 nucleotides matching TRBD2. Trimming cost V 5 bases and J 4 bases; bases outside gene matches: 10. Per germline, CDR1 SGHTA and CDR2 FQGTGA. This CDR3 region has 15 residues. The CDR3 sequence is CASSLHGGGQYEQYF. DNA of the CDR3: TGTGCCAGCAGCCTTCACGGGGGGGGGCAATACGAGCAGTACTTC.

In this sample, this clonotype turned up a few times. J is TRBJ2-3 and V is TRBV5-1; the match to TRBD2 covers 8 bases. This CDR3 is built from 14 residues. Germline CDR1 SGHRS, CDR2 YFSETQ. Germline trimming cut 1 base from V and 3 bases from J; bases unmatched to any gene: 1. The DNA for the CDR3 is TGCGCCAGCAGCTTGCAGCGGGAGACAGATACGCAGTATTTT. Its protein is CASSLQRETDTQYF.

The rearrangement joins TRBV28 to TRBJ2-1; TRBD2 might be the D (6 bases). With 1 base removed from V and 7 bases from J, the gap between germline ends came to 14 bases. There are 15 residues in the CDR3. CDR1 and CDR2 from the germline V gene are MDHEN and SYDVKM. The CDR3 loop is CASSLSGGSGNEQFF. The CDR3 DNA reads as TGTGCCAGCAGTTTATCAGGAGGGAGTGGAAATGAGCAGTTCTTC.

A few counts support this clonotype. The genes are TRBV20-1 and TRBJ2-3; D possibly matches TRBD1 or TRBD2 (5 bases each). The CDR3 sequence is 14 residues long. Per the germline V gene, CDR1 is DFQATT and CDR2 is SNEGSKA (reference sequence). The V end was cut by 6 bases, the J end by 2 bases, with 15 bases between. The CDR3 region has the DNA TGCAGTGCGCAGGTCATGGGGGTCACAGATACGCAGTATTTT. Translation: CSAQVMGVTDTQYF.

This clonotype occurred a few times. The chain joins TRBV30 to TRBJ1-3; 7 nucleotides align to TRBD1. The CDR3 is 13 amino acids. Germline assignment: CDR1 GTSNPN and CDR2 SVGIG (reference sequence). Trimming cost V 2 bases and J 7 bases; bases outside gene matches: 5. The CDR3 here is CAWSPSTGNTIYF. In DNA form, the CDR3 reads TGTGCCTGGAGTCCATCGACAGGGAACACCATATATTTT.

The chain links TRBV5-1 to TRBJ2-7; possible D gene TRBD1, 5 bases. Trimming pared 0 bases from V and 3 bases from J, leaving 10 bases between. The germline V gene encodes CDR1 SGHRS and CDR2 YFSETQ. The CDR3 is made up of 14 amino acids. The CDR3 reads CASSLGQKNYEQYF. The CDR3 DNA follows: TGCGCCAGCAGCTTGGGACAGAAGAACTACGAGCAGTACTTC.

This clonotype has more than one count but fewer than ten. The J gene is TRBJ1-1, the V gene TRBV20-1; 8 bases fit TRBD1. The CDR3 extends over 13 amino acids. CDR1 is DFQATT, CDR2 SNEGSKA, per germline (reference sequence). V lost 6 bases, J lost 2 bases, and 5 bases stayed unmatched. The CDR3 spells CSAAQGVNTEAFF. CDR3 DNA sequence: TGCAGTGCGGCACAGGGGGTTAACACTGAAGCTTTCTTT.

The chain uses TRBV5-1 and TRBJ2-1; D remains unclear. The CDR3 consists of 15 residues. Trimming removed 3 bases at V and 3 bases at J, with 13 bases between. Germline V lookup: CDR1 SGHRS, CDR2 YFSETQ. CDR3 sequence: CASSSLGFFYNEQFF. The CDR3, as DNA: TGCGCCAGCAGCTCCCTAGGGTTCTTCTACAATGAGCAGTTCTTC.

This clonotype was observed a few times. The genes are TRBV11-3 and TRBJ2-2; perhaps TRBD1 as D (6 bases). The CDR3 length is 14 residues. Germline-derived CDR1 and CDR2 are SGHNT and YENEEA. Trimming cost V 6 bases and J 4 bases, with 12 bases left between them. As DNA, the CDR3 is TGTGCCAGCAGTTCCACAGGGTCCACCGGGGAGCTGTTTTTT. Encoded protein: CASSSTGSTGELFF. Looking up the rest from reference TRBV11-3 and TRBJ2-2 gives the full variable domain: EAGVVQSPRYKIIEKKQPVAFWCNPISGHNTLYWYLQNLGQGPELLIRYENEEAVDDSQLPKDRFSAERLKGVDSTLKIQPAELGDSAVYLCASSSTGSTGELFFGEGSRLTVL.

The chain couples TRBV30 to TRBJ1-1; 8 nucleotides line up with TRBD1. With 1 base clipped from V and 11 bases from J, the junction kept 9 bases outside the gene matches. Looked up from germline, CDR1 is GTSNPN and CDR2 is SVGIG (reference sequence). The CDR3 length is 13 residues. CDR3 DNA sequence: TGTGCCTGGAGTGGAGTGACAGGGGATCGGGCTTTCTTT. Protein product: CAWSGVTGDRAFF.